The 17 T cell receptor beta chains below come from one sample, sequenced in a study of blood T cell repertoires in COVID-19. Clones were read by immunoSEQ multiplex PCR, and TCRdb kept only the in-frame ones, dropping some. The profile shows 60,000 to 85,000 clones, more than 80% of them singletons. The sequencing input was peripheral blood. The source is an older woman with acute or convalescent COVID-19.

V usage is TRBV5-1 and J usage is TRBJ2-7, with D possibly TRBD2 on 5 matching bases. The V gene's germline CDR1 is SGHRS and CDR2 YFSETQ. V was cut by 0 bases and J by 2 bases, with 12 bases left in between. CDR3 length: 15 amino acids. The CDR3 nucleotides are TGCGCCAGCAGCTTGGAGCCGGGAATTACCTACGAGCAGTACTTC. Amino acid sequence: CASSLEPGITYEQYF. The full variable domain, with the rest looked up from reference TRBV5-1 and TRBJ2-7, is KAGVTQTPRYLIKTRGQQVTLSCSPISGHRSVSWYQQTPGQGLQFLFEYFSETQRNKGNFPGRFSGRQFSNSRSEMNVSTLELGDSALYLCASSLEPGITYEQYFGPGTRLTVT.

At least ten counts were recorded for this clone. This chain uses TRBV19 with TRBJ1-5, with D tentatively TRBD1 (5 bases). CDR1 and CDR2 from the germline V gene are LNHDA and SQIVND (reference sequence). The CDR3 has 17 residues. Trimming stripped 0 bases from V and 1 base from J, with 13 bases between. The CDR3, as DNA: TGTGCCAGTAGTATAGACCGGACACGGTCAAGCAATCAGCCCCAGCATTTT. It is translated as CASSIDRTRSSNQPQHF.

The chain carries TRBV30 and TRBJ2-3; 10 positions agree with TRBD1. The J segment lost 2 bases and the V segment lost 5 bases, leaving 4 bases of the junction unmatched. The CDR3 consists of 14 residues. From germline, CDR1 is GTSNPN and CDR2 SVGIG (reference sequence). The CDR3 sequence: CAWAGTGDTDTQYF. In nucleotides, the CDR3 is TGTGCCTGGGCCGGGACAGGGGACACAGATACGCAGTATTTT.

The chain is built from TRBV20-1 and TRBJ2-5, with 11 bases fitting TRBD2. V shed 3 bases and J 3 bases; nucleotides not matched to a gene: 3. Germline V lookup: CDR1 DFQATT, CDR2 SNEGSKA (reference sequence). The CDR3 covers 14 residues. The CDR3 protein is CSASRLAGKETQYF. DNA of the CDR3: TGCAGTGCTAGTAGACTAGCGGGGAAAGAGACCCAGTACTTC.

In regard to this clone: The identical CDR3 is also encoded by other nucleotide sequences in the sample. This chain uses TRBV6-2 or TRBV6-3 with TRBJ1-2; perhaps TRBD1 as D (6 bases). The V gene lost 2 bases and the J gene lost 8 bases, with 12 bases spanning the gap. The CDR3 runs to 13 residues. CDR1 and CDR2 from the germline V gene are MNHEY and SVGEGT. The chain's CDR3 is CASSYDRTRGYTF. The CDR3 nucleotides are TGTGCCAGCAGTTACGACAGGACGCGGGGCTACACCTTC.

The J gene is TRBJ1-1, the V gene TRBV6-5; D ambiguous. CDR1 is MNHEY, CDR2 SVGAGI, per germline. The CDR3 has 15 residues. The ends were cut back, 2 bases at V and 1 base at J, with 11 bases in the middle. The CDR3 DNA sequence: TGTGCCAGCAGTTACAGCGGGTCGTCGAACACTGAAGCTTTCTTT. Translated, it gives CASSYSGSSNTEAFF.

This clone was seen once. The J gene is TRBJ1-4, the V gene TRBV5-1; possible D gene TRBD1, 6 bases. Trimming shortened V by 0 bases and J by 8 bases, and 11 bases separated the two germline ends. Looked up from germline, CDR1 is SGHRS and CDR2 is YFSETQ. The CDR3 contains 14 residues. CDR3 in DNA: TGCGCCAGCAGCTTGGTCGGTGGGGGCGAAAAACTGTTTTTT. This gives the protein CASSLVGGGEKLFF. The variable domain in full, completed from reference TRBV5-1 and TRBJ1-4, reads KAGVTQTPRYLIKTRGQQVTLSCSPISGHRSVSWYQQTPGQGLQFLFEYFSETQRNKGNFPGRFSGRQFSNSRSEMNVSTLELGDSALYLCASSLVGGGEKLFFGSGTQLSVL.

This clone occurred a few times. This chain links TRBV5-4 with TRBJ1-3; D unclear. The CDR3 extends over 15 amino acids. Germline values: CDR1 SGHNT, CDR2 YYREEE (reference sequence). The V end lost 4 bases, the J end lost 0 bases, and 11 bases lay between the germline ends. DNA of the CDR3: TGTGCCAGCAGCCCCGGACTCTCCTCTGGAAACACCATATATTTT. Its translation: CASSPGLSSGNTIYF.

The chain is built from TRBV3-1 (or the pseudogene TRBV3-2) and TRBJ1-1; 8 nucleotides align to TRBD1. The V gene's germline CDR1 is LGHDT and CDR2 YNNKEL (reference sequence). The CDR3 sequence is 13 residues long. V trimming: 2 bases; J trimming: 5 bases; junction bases outside the gene matches: 1. The CDR3 protein is CASSQYRGTEAFF. The CDR3 coding sequence is TGTGCCAGCAGCCAATACAGGGGGACTGAAGCTTTCTTT.

The J gene is TRBJ2-7, the V gene TRBV14; D not resolved. CDR3 length equals 15 residues. Trimming took off 3 bases at V and 3 bases at J, with 15 bases between the two ends. Per the germline V gene, CDR1 is SGHDN and CDR2 is FVKESK. This chain's CDR3 is CASSQLGTKVYEQYF. The CDR3 nucleotides are TGTGCCAGCAGCCAGCTGGGCACGAAAGTCTACGAGCAGTACTTC.

The chain couples TRBV3-1 (or the pseudogene TRBV3-2) to TRBJ1-6, with unresolved D. The CDR3 contains 14 residues. The germline V gene encodes CDR1 LGHDT and CDR2 YNNKEL (reference sequence). The V gene lost 3 bases and the J gene lost 5 bases, with 8 bases spanning the gap. DNA for the CDR3: TGTGCCAGCAGCCATGGTGACAATAATTCACCCCTCCACTTT. Its protein product is CASSHGDNNSPLHF.

The CDR3 loop is CASSLRGLVGTGELFF. The CDR3, as DNA: TGTGCCAGCAGCTTGCGGGGACTAGTTGGCACCGGGGAGCTGTTTTTT. V and J are TRBV7-2 and TRBJ2-2; the match to TRBD2 covers 8 bases. From germline, CDR1 is SGHTA and CDR2 FQGNSA. Trimming cost V 3 bases and J 4 bases; bases outside gene matches: 7. CDR3 length: 16 amino acids. Full variable domain (outside the CDR3, taken from reference TRBV7-2 and TRBJ2-2): GAGVSQSPSNKVTEKGKDVELRCDPISGHTALYWYRQSLGQGLEFLIYFQGNSAPDKSGLPSDRFSAERTGGSVSTLTIQRTQQEDSAVYLCASSLRGLVGTGELFFGEGSRLTVL.

This clone was observed a handful of times. Additional DNA sequences in this sample encode the identical CDR3. The gene calls are TRBV7-9 and TRBJ1-1; 7 bases match TRBD1. CDR3 length: 13 residues. Looked up from germline, CDR1 is SEHNR and CDR2 is FQNEAQ (reference sequence). V was pared by 4 bases and J by 3 bases, with 2 bases of the junction left unmatched. As DNA, the CDR3 is TGTGCCAGCAGCTCGGGACAGCACACTGAAGCTTTCTTT. Protein: CASSSGQHTEAFF.

This rearrangement joins TRBV28 to TRBJ1-2, with 7 positions matching TRBD1. The CDR3 loop spans 14 amino acids. The V and J ends lost 8 bases and 6 bases, in that order; junction bases with no gene match: 12. The germline CDR1 and CDR2 sequences are MDHEN and SYDVKM. CDR3 coding DNA: TGTGCCAGCTGGGACAACAGGGGCTTTGATGGCTACACCTTC. Translation: CASWDNRGFDGYTF.

V and J are TRBV5-1 and TRBJ1-1; D gene unclear. V was cut by 0 bases and J by 5 bases, with 14 bases left in between. This CDR3 is 15 amino acids long. Germline V lookup: CDR1 SGHRS, CDR2 YFSETQ. The CDR3 loop is CASSLVAVEWTEAFF. DNA of the CDR3: TGCGCCAGCAGCTTGGTGGCAGTTGAATGGACTGAAGCTTTCTTT.

This clone was detected only once. V gene TRBV7-9 combines with J gene TRBJ2-1; a possible D gene is TRBD1 (5 bases). The CDR3 consists of 14 residues. Per germline, CDR1 SEHNR and CDR2 FQNEAQ (reference sequence). The V and J ends lost 2 bases and 9 bases respectively, with 14 bases between them. CDR3 bases: TGTGCCAGCAGCTTATTTGTGGGGCAAACTGAGCAGTTCTTC. Protein sequence: CASSLFVGQTEQFF. Looking up the rest from reference TRBV7-9 and TRBJ2-1 gives the full variable domain: DTGVSQNPRHKITKRGQNVTFRCDPISEHNRLYWYRQTLGQGPEFLTYFQNEAQLEKSRLLSDRFSAERPKGSFSTLEIQRTEQGDSAMYLCASSLFVGQTEQFFGPGTRLTVL.

The V and J genes are TRBV5-1 and TRBJ2-5; TRBD2 agrees at 8 bases. The CDR3 is 16 residues long. V dropped 4 bases and J dropped 3; count of bases not matched to a gene: 11. Germline assignment: CDR1 SGHRS and CDR2 YFSETQ. CDR3 residues: CASSLAGGGPKETQYF. In DNA, the CDR3 is TGCGCCAGCAGCCTGGCGGGCGGGGGGCCTAAAGAGACCCAGTACTTC.